This T cell receptor (beta chain) emerged from a study of cytomegalovirus exposure and HLA in healthy donors. Study details: A prior study identified 117 million unique TCR beta sequences from roughly 180 million T cells. Study-wide findings and caveats: As a later analysis showed, a missense DCLRE1C variant was linked to trimming of TCR beta V- and J-genes. Several of the most significant clusters appeared, in a later analysis, to be linked to common viral pathogens.

Turning to this clone: What it recognizes is unknown.

PCR primers comprised 60 Vbeta and 13 Jbeta primers. Sequencing was performed with immunoSEQ multiplex PCR; in TCRdb, only in-frame clones are kept and a portion is missing. The profile shows 180,000 or so clones, roughly 80% of them singletons. The source is a woman aged 18-30 years in good health and CMV-seronegative. Sample: PBMCs.

The CDR3 nucleotides are TGTGCCAGCAGTCCCTTGGGCGACGAGCAGTACTTC. Protein: CASSPLGDEQYF. The chain couples TRBV27 to TRBJ2-7; D remains ambiguous. V was pared by 5 bases and J by 5 bases, with 10 bases between. Germline values: CDR1 MNHEY, CDR2 SMNVEV (reference sequence). This CDR3 has 12 amino acids.